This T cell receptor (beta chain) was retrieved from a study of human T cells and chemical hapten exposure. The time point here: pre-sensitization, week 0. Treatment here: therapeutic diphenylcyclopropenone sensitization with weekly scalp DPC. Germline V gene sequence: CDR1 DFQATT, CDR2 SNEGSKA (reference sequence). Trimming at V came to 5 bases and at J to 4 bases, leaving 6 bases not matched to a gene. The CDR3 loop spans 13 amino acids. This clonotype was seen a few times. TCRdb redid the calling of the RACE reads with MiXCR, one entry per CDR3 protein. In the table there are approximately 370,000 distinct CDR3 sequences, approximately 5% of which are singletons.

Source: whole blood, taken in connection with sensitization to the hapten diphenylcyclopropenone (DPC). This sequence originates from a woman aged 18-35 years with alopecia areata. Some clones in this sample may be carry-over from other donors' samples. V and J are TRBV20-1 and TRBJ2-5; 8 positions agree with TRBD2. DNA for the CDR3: TGCAGTGCTGCAAGCGGGGGTATAGAGACCCAGTACTTC. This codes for CSAASGGIETQYF.